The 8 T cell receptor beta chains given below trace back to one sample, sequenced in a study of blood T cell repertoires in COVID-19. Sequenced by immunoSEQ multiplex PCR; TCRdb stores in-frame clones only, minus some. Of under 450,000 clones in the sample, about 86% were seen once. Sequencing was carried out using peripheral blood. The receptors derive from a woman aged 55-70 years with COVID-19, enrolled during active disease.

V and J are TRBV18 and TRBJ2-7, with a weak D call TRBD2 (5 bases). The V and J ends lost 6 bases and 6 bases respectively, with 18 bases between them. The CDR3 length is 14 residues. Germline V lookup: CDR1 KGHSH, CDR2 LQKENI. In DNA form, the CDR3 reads TGTGCCAGCTCCACCCCAGGAGGAGCCGGCGAGCAGTACTTC. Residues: CASSTPGGAGEQYF.

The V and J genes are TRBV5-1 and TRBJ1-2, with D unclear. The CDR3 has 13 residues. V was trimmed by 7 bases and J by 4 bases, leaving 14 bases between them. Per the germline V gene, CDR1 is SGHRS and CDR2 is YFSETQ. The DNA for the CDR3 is TGCGCCAGCGGGCCAGACACAAGCTATGGCTACACCTTC. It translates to CASGPDTSYGYTF. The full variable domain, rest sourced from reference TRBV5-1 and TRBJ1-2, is KAGVTQTPRYLIKTRGQQVTLSCSPISGHRSVSWYQQTPGQGLQFLFEYFSETQRNKGNFPGRFSGRQFSNSRSEMNVSTLELGDSALYLCASGPDTSYGYTFGSGTRLTVV.

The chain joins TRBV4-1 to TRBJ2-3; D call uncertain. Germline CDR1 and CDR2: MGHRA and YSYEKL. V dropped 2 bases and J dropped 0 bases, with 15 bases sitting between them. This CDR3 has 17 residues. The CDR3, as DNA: TGCGCCAGCAGCCAAACATCTAGTATCGCTAGCACAGATACGCAGTATTTT. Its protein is CASSQTSSIASTDTQYF.

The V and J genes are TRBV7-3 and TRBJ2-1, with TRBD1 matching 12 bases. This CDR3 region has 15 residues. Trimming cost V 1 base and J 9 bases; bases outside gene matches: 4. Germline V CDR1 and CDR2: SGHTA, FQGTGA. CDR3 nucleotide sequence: TGTGCCAGCAGCTTAAGGGGGACAGGGGGCAGTGAGCAGTTCTTC. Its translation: CASSLRGTGGSEQFF.

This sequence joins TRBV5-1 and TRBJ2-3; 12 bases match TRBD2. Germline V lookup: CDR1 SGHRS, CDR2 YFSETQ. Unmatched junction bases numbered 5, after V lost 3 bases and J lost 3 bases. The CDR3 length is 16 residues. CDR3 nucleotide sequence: TGCGCCAGCAGCTCCGGACTAGCGGGGCCTACAGATACGCAGTATTTT. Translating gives CASSSGLAGPTDTQYF.

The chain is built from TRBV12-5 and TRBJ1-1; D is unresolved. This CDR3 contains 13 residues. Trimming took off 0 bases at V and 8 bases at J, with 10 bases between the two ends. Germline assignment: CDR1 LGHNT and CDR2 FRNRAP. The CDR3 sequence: CASGLVEAYEAFF. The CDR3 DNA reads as TGTGCTAGTGGTTTGGTAGAGGCCTACGAAGCTTTCTTT.

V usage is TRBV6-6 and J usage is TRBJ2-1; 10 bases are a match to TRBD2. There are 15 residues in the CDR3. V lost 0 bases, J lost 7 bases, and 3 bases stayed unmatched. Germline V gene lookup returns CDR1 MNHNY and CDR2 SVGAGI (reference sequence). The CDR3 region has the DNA TGTGCCAGCAGTTACTCACTAGCGGGGAAGAATGAGCAGTTCTTC. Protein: CASSYSLAGKNEQFF.

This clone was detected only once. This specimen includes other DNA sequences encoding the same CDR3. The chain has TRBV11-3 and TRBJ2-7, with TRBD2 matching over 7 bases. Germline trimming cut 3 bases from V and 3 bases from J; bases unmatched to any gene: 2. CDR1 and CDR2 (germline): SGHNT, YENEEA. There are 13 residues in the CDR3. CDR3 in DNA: TGTGCCAGCAGCTTGGGGGGGGGCTACGAGCAGTACTTC. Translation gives CASSLGGGYEQYF.